The count of the clone carrying this T cell receptor beta chain is one. This sample includes further DNA sequences coding for the same CDR3. This entry is derived from a study of blood T cell repertoires in COVID-19. The protocol was immunoSEQ multiplex PCR, while the TCRdb copy is restricted to in-frame clones and leaves out a portion. The sample consists of about 220,000 clones, 83% of them appearing once. This receptor was identified in a woman in her forties or fifties who had been exposed to COVID-19. The sample comprised PBMCs or T cells enriched from blood (not recorded which).

For the CDR3, the DNA is TGTGCCAGCAGCCAGGGAAGGGGCACTGAAGCTTTCTTT. Translation gives CASSQGRGTEAFF. V gene TRBV3-1 (or the pseudogene TRBV3-2) combines with J gene TRBJ1-1, with TRBD1 as a possible D gene (5 bases). The CDR3 has 13 amino acids. Per germline, CDR1 LGHDT and CDR2 YNNKEL (reference sequence). Deletions cut 3 bases from V and 4 bases from J, with 9 bases between.